Sequencing of this T cell receptor (beta chain) was carried out in a study of T cells after yellow fever vaccination (dated by TCRdb to 2018 to 2020). Background for the entire study: The SMART-Seq v4 Ultra Low Input RNA kit was used to prepare libraries from fractions with low cell numbers. Bulk PBMC replicates and cell subsets were isolated from blood drawn at multiple timepoints before and after both primary and secondary immunization. Two healthy male donors, one aged 18 to 30 and one aged 30 to 40 years, made up the cohort. To follow T-cell clones before and after primary and booster YFV17D yellow fever vaccination, bulk TCR alpha and beta repertoires were sequenced over time.

TCR cDNA was synthesized by 5'RACE template switching, which introduced a universal primer site and unique molecular identifiers. Priming of cDNA synthesis was performed from both the TCR alpha and TCR beta constant segments. Libraries were amplified in two PCR steps, with sample barcodes and sequencing adapters added in the second step. Sequencing of the libraries was done on either Illumina HiSeq 2500 (2x100 bp) or NovaSeq (2x150 bp). The source study handled its data this way. MIGEC was used to demultiplex reads and collapse the reads into UMI consensus sequences, and MiXCR was used for V(D)J alignment. Clonotypes responding to the vaccine were identified with edgeR on replicate PBMC samples, with the criteria of FDR below 0.01 and a log2 fold change above 5 up to day 15. Bulk clonotypes were assigned CD4 or CD8 identity according to which sequenced CD4 or CD8 repertoire held them at higher abundance. The public sequencing data were trimmed at Q25 with fastp and processed into clonotypes with MiXCR by TCRdb, which kept only in-frame beta chains. Every distinct CDR3 protein forms one entry, paired with its most common genes and DNA. V and J calls and clone size were set by TCRdb, not the authors. The sample includes 500,000 to 550,000 distinct CDR3 sequences, with just over 20% observed a single time. About 16% of the sample is taken by the ten largest.

The sample's treatment or condition label, in plain terms: live attenuated yellow fever vaccine strain. At each blood-draw timepoint, two biological replicates of bulk PBMCs were collected. PBMCs were isolated from peripheral blood using a standard Ficoll-Paque protocol. RNA was extracted with TriZol from bulk PBMCs, CD4 and CD8 fractions, and dextramer-positive and dextramer-negative fractions. This clonotype showed up just a few times. The target of this receptor is not known. The input lacks base qualities; no much larger clone sits a single base away. General conclusions and limits of the study: The secondary T-cell response was found to be weaker but faster than the primary response, with a peak reached on day 5 rather than on day 15. Because abundant contaminating clonotypes from the bulk population could be contained in FACS-sorted repertoires, computational filtering was required. Because only a couple of donors were included in the study, the extent to which the findings can be generalized is limited. After the booster, most clones that had expanded after primary vaccination were detected again (almost 97% of CD4 and 88% of CD8), suggesting broad maintenance of memory. A small fraction of clonotypes appeared in both the CD4 and CD8 compartments, likely as a result of convergent recombination.

The CDR3 spans 14 residues, from the cysteine through the phenylalanine. The DNA shown is the 42-base CDR3, in frame from base 1. The junction shows trimming of 0 bases on V and 5 bases on J, plus 9 bases between the germline ends. The germline V gene specifies MNHEY as CDR1 and SVGAGI as CDR2. Sample: PBMCs, taken roughly 23 days after the first yellow fever vaccination. The sequence derives from a man younger than 30 who received the YFV17D yellow fever vaccine. The receptor chain draws on TRBV6-5 and TRBJ2-3; tentative D gene TRBD1, with 6 bases matching. The encoded CDR3 is CASSYSQGGDTQYF. Read as DNA, the sequence is TGTGCCAGCAGTTACTCACAGGGTGGAGATACGCAGTATTTT.